Below are 25 T cell receptor beta chains sequenced from a single sample in a study of T cells after posttransplantation cyclophosphamide. Some clones are missing from TCRdb's copy, which holds only in-frame ones; the method was immunoSEQ multiplex PCR. The sample includes tens of thousands of clones, none of them occurring once. Sequenced: PBMCs. These receptors were obtained from a man aged 40-55 years in good health, CMV-negative, and a related stem cell transplant donor.

This clone was seen many times. V and J are TRBV30 and TRBJ2-5, with D possibly being TRBD2 (6 bases). CDR3 length equals 15 residues. The V and J ends lost 0 bases and 5 bases respectively, with 16 bases between them. Germline V gives CDR1 GTSNPN, CDR2 SVGIG (reference sequence). CDR3 sequence (DNA): TGTGCCTGGAGTGTAAAGGTGGCGGGAAGGGAGACCCAGTACTTC. Translating gives CAWSVKVAGRETQYF.

This rearrangement joins TRBV28 to TRBJ2-5, with 10 bases fitting TRBD2. The end of the DNA aligns better with TRBJ2-7, so the J call may be wrong. CDR1 and CDR2 (germline): MDHEN, SYDVKM. The CDR3 loop spans 20 amino acids. The CDR3 DNA reads TGTGCCAGCAGTTCACCTAGGACAGGGTGGCTAGCGGGAGTAAGGTACGAGCAGTACTTC. Translation: CASSSPRTGWLAGVRYEQYF.

This clone has at least ten counts. This chain joins TRBV6-1 and TRBJ1-1; TRBD1 might be the D (5 bases). Trimming took off 2 bases at V and 1 base at J, with 14 bases between the two ends. Germline values: CDR1 MNHNS, CDR2 SASEGT. CDR3 length: 16 amino acids. The chain's CDR3 is CASSESPGVTNTEAFF. CDR3 nucleotide sequence: TGTGCCAGCAGTGAATCCCCGGGGGTGACGAACACTGAAGCTTTCTTT.

The chain couples TRBV28 to TRBJ2-5, with 7 nucleotides matching TRBD2. The DNA end favors TRBJ2-7, so the J call may be wrong. This CDR3 region has 12 residues. The V gene's germline CDR1 is MDHEN and CDR2 SYDVKM. This chain's CDR3 is CASTMGGYEQYF. For the CDR3, the DNA is TGTGCCAGCACCATGGGAGGGTACGAGCAGTACTTC.

This clone was counted only a few times. V is TRBV6-5 and J is TRBJ2-5, with 12 nucleotides matching TRBD1. With the DNA end fitting TRBJ2-7 better, the J assignment may be wrong. Germline-derived CDR1 and CDR2 are MNHEY and SVGAGI. The CDR3 length is 16 residues. In nucleotides, the CDR3 is TGTGCCAGCAGTTACTCCGGGACAGGGGGCCCCTACGAGCAGTACTTC. It codes for CASSYSGTGGPYEQYF.

This clone was seen only a few times. The chain uses TRBV6-5 and TRBJ1-4, with a tentative D call TRBD1 (6 bases). The V end was cut by 5 bases, the J end by 5 bases, with 15 bases between. This CDR3 is built from 15 residues. In germline, CDR1 is MNHEY, CDR2 SVGAGI. The CDR3: CASSQIDRPNEKLFF. CDR3 bases: TGTGCCAGCAGTCAGATAGACAGGCCAAATGAAAAACTGTTTTTT.

This clone was seen at least ten times. DNA for the CDR3: TGTGCCAGCAGCGTTTTGGAGTCCTACAATGAGCAGTTCTTC. Translated: CASSVLESYNEQFF. V usage is TRBV21-1 and J usage is TRBJ2-1; the table's D call, TRBD2, was not checked against the DNA. TRBV21-1 is termed a pseudogene. CDR3 length equals 14 residues.

This clone has ten or more counts. In the same sample, other DNA sequences code for this CDR3. The rearrangement joins TRBV6-5 to TRBJ2-7, with 7 positions matching TRBD1. Trimming removed 5 bases from V and 6 bases from J; junction bases left unmatched: 4. Germline CDR1 MNHEY, CDR2 SVGAGI. The CDR3 is 12 residues long. CDR3 nucleotide sequence: TGTGCCAGCAGTCGAACAGGGGTCGAGCAGTACTTC. Its translation is CASSRTGVEQYF.

This clone was picked up many times. V gene TRBV11-2 combines with J gene TRBJ1-1, with 7 bases aligning to TRBD1. This CDR3 spans 14 amino acids. V was pared by 4 bases and J by 2 bases, with 4 bases of the junction left unmatched. From germline, CDR1 is SGHAT and CDR2 FQNNGV. The CDR3 sequence: CASSWGQFNTEAFF. For the CDR3, the DNA is TGTGCCAGCAGCTGGGGACAGTTCAACACTGAAGCTTTCTTT.

This clone was counted many times. The J gene is TRBJ2-1, the V gene TRBV7-3; the match to TRBD1 covers 10 bases. The CDR3 consists of 13 residues. CDR1 and CDR2 from the germline V gene are SGHTA and FQGTGA. The V gene end was trimmed by 5 bases and the J gene end by 8 bases; junction bases not matched to a gene: 3. The CDR3 bases are TGTGCCAGCAGCGTGACAGGGGGCGATGAGCAGTTCTTC. This sequence encodes CASSVTGGDEQFF. Full variable domain (missing parts from reference TRBV7-3 and TRBJ2-1): GAGVSQTPSNKVTEKGKYVELRCDPISGHTALYWYRQSLGQGPEFLIYFQGTGAADDSGLPNDRFFAVRPEGSVSTLKIQRTERGDSAVYLCASSVTGGDEQFFGPGTRLTVL.

This clone was counted many times. This chain uses TRBV15 with TRBJ1-2, with TRBD1 matching over 8 bases. The CDR3 extends over 15 amino acids. The germline V gene has CDR1 LNHNV and CDR2 YYDKDF (reference sequence). After removal of 2 bases from V and 6 bases from J, the junction contained 8 bases not matched to a gene. CDR3 DNA sequence: TGTGCCACCAGCAGAAATACAGGGGGAGTGGATGGCTACACCTTC. The encoded protein is CATSRNTGGVDGYTF.

This clone was observed at least ten times. Its ends do not fully match the called genes, so a read error is possible. This CDR3 reads CASSFVEGGAETQYF. As DNA, the CDR3 is TGTGCTAGCAGCTTCGTAGAAGGGGGAGCGGAGACCCAGTACTTC. The gene calls are TRBV7-7 and TRBJ2-5, with D possibly TRBD1 on 6 matching bases. The CDR3 has 15 residues. Germline-derived CDR1 and CDR2 are SSHAT and FNYEAQ (reference sequence).

This clone was seen ten or more times. The rearrangement links TRBV2 to TRBJ2-3; tentative D call: TRBD1 (5 bases). V was shortened by 4 bases and J by 13 bases, with 9 bases between the two germline ends. Germline assignment: CDR1 SNHLY and CDR2 FYNNEI. The CDR3 totals 10 residues. CDR3 sequence (DNA): TGTGCCAGCAGTGGGGGCCTCGAGTATTTT. The encoded protein is CASSGGLEYF.

This clone showed up many times. The rearrangement uses TRBV5-8 and TRBJ1-6; D is possibly TRBD1 (5 bases). Germline V gives CDR1 SGHTS, CDR2 YDEGEE. The V gene lost 2 bases and the J gene lost 7 bases, with 7 bases spanning the gap. The CDR3 consists of 13 residues. CDR3 loop: CASSFRANSPLHF. The CDR3, as DNA: TGTGCCAGCAGCTTCAGGGCCAATTCACCCCTCCACTTT.

This clone was detected ten times or more. The chain joins TRBV7-2 to TRBJ1-3; 8 nucleotides align to TRBD1. In germline, CDR1 is SGHTA, CDR2 FQGNSA. This CDR3 has 16 residues. V was pared by 5 bases and J by 2 bases, with 8 bases of the junction left unmatched. CDR3 in amino acids: CASSPQGAKAGNTIYF. CDR3 DNA sequence: TGTGCCAGCAGCCCTCAGGGGGCTAAAGCTGGAAACACCATATATTTT.

This clone was observed at least ten times. The rearrangement links TRBV5-1 to TRBJ2-7; TRBD1 agrees at 7 bases. The junction had 16 bases not matched to a gene; V was cut back by 2 bases and J by 2 bases. Germline V gene lookup returns CDR1 SGHRS and CDR2 YFSETQ. The CDR3 spans 18 residues. The CDR3 nucleotides are TGCGCCAGCAGCTTTGACCGGGACAGACAATTTAGGACCTACGAGCAGTACTTC. Translating it yields CASSFDRDRQFRTYEQYF.

This clone was counted at least ten times. The chain joins TRBV5-5 to TRBJ1-4, with D unresolved. Germline V CDR1 and CDR2: SGHKS, YYEKEE (reference sequence). V was trimmed by 6 bases and J by 3 bases, leaving 6 bases between them. CDR3 length: 12 amino acids. The chain's CDR3 is CASTQSNEKLFF. The CDR3 DNA reads TGTGCCAGCACGCAGTCTAATGAAAAACTGTTTTTT. Supplemented by reference TRBV5-5 and TRBJ1-4, the full variable domain reads DAGVTQSPTHLIKTRGQQVTLRCSPISGHKSVSWYQQVLGQGPQFIFQYYEKEERGRGNFPDRFSARQFPNYSSELNVNALLLGDSALYLCASTQSNEKLFFGSGTQLSVL.

Many counts were recorded for this clone. CDR3 DNA sequence: TGTGCCAGCAGCCCAAGGCAGGGGGATAGCTACGAGCAGTACTTC. Amino acid sequence: CASSPRQGDSYEQYF. This sequence joins TRBV7-3 and TRBJ2-7; 7 bases match TRBD1. The V gene end was trimmed by 5 bases and the J gene end by 3 bases; junction bases not matched to a gene: 10. Germline-derived CDR1 and CDR2 are SGHTA and FQGTGA. The CDR3 loop spans 15 amino acids.

This clone was seen ten or more times. The chain combines TRBV6-1 with TRBJ2-7; D is possibly TRBD1 (5 bases). Trimming took 4 bases from V and 2 from J, leaving 18 bases between them. Germline V lookup: CDR1 MNHNS, CDR2 SASEGT. CDR3 length equals 16 residues. The CDR3 nucleotides read TGTGCCAGCAGTGGAGAAGATAGGGGCTCTACCTACGAGCAGTACTTC. Its protein is CASSGEDRGSTYEQYF.

This clone was seen ten or more times. The chain carries TRBV30 and TRBJ2-1; tentative D call: TRBD1 (5 bases). The V end was cut by 0 bases, the J end by 8 bases, with 8 bases between. The CDR3 has 12 residues. The V gene's germline CDR1 is GTSNPN and CDR2 SVGIG (reference sequence). CDR3 DNA: TGTGCCTGGAGTGTACAAGGGGATGAGCAGTTCTTC. Translation: CAWSVQGDEQFF.

This clone has at least ten counts. This chain uses TRBV15 with TRBJ2-7; 8 bases map to TRBD1. Germline V CDR1 and CDR2: LNHNV, YYDKDF (reference sequence). The V and J ends lost 3 bases and 3 bases, in that order; junction bases with no gene match: 4. This CDR3 comprises 14 residues. The chain's CDR3 is CATSSRTGSYEQYF. CDR3 bases: TGTGCCACCAGCAGCAGGACAGGGAGCTACGAGCAGTACTTC.

There are many counts of this clone. This sequence joins TRBV14 and TRBJ1-4; D is uncertain. CDR1 is SGHDN and CDR2 is FVKESK in the germline V gene. The CDR3 covers 14 residues. Trimming took off 5 bases at V and 0 bases at J, with 7 bases between the two ends. The CDR3 DNA reads as TGTGCCAGCAGCGAGGTTTCAACTAATGAAAAACTGTTTTTT. It yields the protein CASSEVSTNEKLFF.

This clone has a count of ten or more. The gene calls are TRBV9 and TRBJ1-1; D remains ambiguous. Germline values: CDR1 SGDLS, CDR2 YYNGEE. Trimming stripped 2 bases from V and 7 bases from J, with 18 bases between. CDR3 length equals 15 residues. The CDR3 reads CASSVIEARSVEAFF. DNA of the CDR3: TGTGCCAGCAGCGTCATCGAGGCGAGATCGGTTGAAGCTTTCTTT.

This clone was seen at least ten times. The rearrangement uses TRBV4-2 and TRBJ1-2, with D hard to call. This CDR3 comprises 13 residues. Deletions cut 7 bases from V and 1 base from J, with 10 bases between. The germline V gene has CDR1 LGHNA and CDR2 YNFKEQ. CDR3 nucleotides: TGTGCCAGCACTCTAGGCGGTAACTATGGCTACACCTTC. This sequence encodes CASTLGGNYGYTF.

This clone was seen at least ten times. This chain uses TRBV2 with TRBJ2-1, with 10 bases aligning to TRBD1. Trimming took 4 bases from V and 2 from J; bases not matched to a gene: 26. The CDR3 contains 23 residues. The germline CDR1 and CDR2 sequences are SNHLY and FYNNEI. The chain's CDR3 is CASSGSSTPGTGASHGPYNEQFF. The CDR3 DNA sequence: TGTGCCAGCAGTGGAAGCTCAACCCCCGGGACAGGGGCCTCACATGGCCCCTACAATGAGCAGTTCTTC.